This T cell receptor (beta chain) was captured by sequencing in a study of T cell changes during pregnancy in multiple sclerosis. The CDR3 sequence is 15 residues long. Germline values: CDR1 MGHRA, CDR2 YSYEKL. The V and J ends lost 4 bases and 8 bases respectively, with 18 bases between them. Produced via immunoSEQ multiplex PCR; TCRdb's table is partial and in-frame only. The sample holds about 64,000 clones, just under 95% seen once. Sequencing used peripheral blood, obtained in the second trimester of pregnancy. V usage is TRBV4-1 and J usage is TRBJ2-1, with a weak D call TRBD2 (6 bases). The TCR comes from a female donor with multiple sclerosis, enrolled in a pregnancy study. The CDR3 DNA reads TGCGCCAGCAGCCCTTGGTCGGGAGTAGGCTATGAGCAGTTCTTC. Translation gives CASSPWSGVGYEQFF.